A single sample is the source of the 9 T cell receptor beta chains below, sequenced in a study of shared clonotypes between healthy human individuals. Only CD45RO-negative cells positively selected for CCR7 counted as naive CD8 cells, so terminally differentiated effector memory CD45RA+ cells were excluded. Sequencing used immunoSEQ multiplex PCR; TCRdb keeps in-frame clones, though not all of them. The data show around 1,900,000 clones, roughly 93% seen once. Sequenced input: naive CD8+ T cells from PBMCs. Receptor source: a man between 18 and 35 years old in good health. Some clones in this sample may be carry-over from other donors' samples.

The rearrangement links TRBV9 to TRBJ2-1; 10 bases are shared with TRBD2. Losses at the gene ends were 3 bases for V and 6 bases for J; bases not matched to a gene: 18. CDR3 length: 19 residues. The germline CDR1 and CDR2 sequences are SGDLS and YYNGEE. CDR3 region: CASSASRLNSGRTPNEQFF. DNA of the CDR3: TGTGCCAGCAGCGCCAGCCGATTAAATAGCGGGAGGACACCCAATGAGCAGTTCTTC.

The chain links TRBV28 to TRBJ2-7; 8 bases map to TRBD2. After removal of 5 bases from V and 0 bases from J, the junction contained 6 bases not matched to a gene. This CDR3 has 15 residues. Germline CDR1 MDHEN, CDR2 SYDVKM. CDR3: CASSIVAGTSYEQYF. In DNA, the CDR3 is TGTGCCAGCAGTATAGTAGCGGGGACCTCCTACGAGCAGTACTTC.

In the case of this clone: This sample also contains other DNA sequences that code for the same CDR3. The chain employs TRBV6-5 and TRBJ1-1, with D unclear. The CDR3 contains 12 residues. V lost 5 bases and J lost 0, with 4 bases in between. Germline V lookup: CDR1 MNHEY, CDR2 SVGAGI. CDR3 amino acids: CASSSMNTEAFF. In nucleotides, the CDR3 is TGTGCCAGCAGTAGCATGAACACTGAAGCTTTCTTT.

V gene TRBV4-1 combines with J gene TRBJ2-1, with TRBD2 matching 9 bases. V dropped 1 base and J dropped 6; count of bases not matched to a gene: 16. The CDR3 is 19 residues long. In germline, CDR1 is MGHRA, CDR2 YSYEKL. CDR3 residues: CASSQGAAGGLFPSNEQFF. The CDR3 nucleotides read TGCGCCAGCAGCCAAGGGGCAGCGGGGGGACTTTTCCCCTCCAATGAGCAGTTCTTC.

CDR3 DNA sequence: TGTGCCAGCAGACTCACAGGGGCCAATTCACCCCTCCACTTT. Protein product: CASRLTGANSPLHF. This chain connects TRBV28 to TRBJ1-6, with 7 nucleotides matching TRBD1. V shed 6 bases, J shed 7 bases, and the junction held 6 bases outside the gene matches. Germline CDR1 and CDR2: MDHEN and SYDVKM. This CDR3 is 14 amino acids long.

The CDR3 loop is CASSPPGLAGGTYNEQFF. CDR3 nucleotides: TGCGCCAGCAGCCCCCCGGGACTAGCGGGAGGAACCTACAATGAGCAGTTCTTC. This rearrangement joins TRBV4-1 to TRBJ2-1; 15 bases line up with TRBD2. With 4 bases clipped from V and 2 bases from J, the junction kept 6 bases outside the gene matches. Germline CDR1 MGHRA, CDR2 YSYEKL. This CDR3 has 18 residues.

This clone was recorded only once. The chain uses TRBV11-1 and TRBJ2-3, with D perhaps matching TRBD1 (5 bases). The V end was cut by 2 bases, the J end by 1 base, with 10 bases between. This CDR3 spans 15 amino acids. Germline CDR1 SGHAT, CDR2 FQDESV (reference sequence). CDR3 residues: CASSLFTGGTDTQYF. DNA of the CDR3: TGTGCCAGCAGCTTATTCACAGGCGGCACAGATACGCAGTATTTT.

The rearrangement uses TRBV7-9 and TRBJ2-7, with D possibly TRBD1 on 5 matching bases. CDR3 length: 13 amino acids. Trimming cost V 1 base and J 6 bases, with 10 bases left between them. Germline V CDR1 and CDR2: SEHNR, FQNEAQ (reference sequence). This chain's CDR3 is CASSLVGDPEQYF. For the CDR3, the DNA is TGTGCCAGCAGCTTAGTAGGGGATCCCGAGCAGTACTTC.

The genes are TRBV7-9 and TRBJ2-7, with D maybe TRBD1 (6 bases). The CDR3 sequence is 13 residues long. The V and J ends lost 0 bases and 6 bases respectively, with 9 bases between them. The V gene's germline CDR1 is SEHNR and CDR2 FQNEAQ (reference sequence). Written as DNA, the CDR3 is TGTGCCAGCAGCTTAGCGGGGGCCAGCGAGCAGTACTTC. Amino acids: CASSLAGASEQYF.